This T cell receptor (beta chain) was identified in a study of shared T cell receptors in the human thymus. The CDR3 runs to 12 residues. CDR1 and CDR2 (germline): SGHRS, YFSETQ. The V segment lost 0 bases and the J segment 7 bases; nucleotides outside the gene matches: 0. Comments on this clone: Other nucleotide sequences in the sample specify the same CDR3.

The method was immunoSEQ multiplex PCR; TCRdb's version includes in-frame clones alone and lacks a portion of them. The data show about 380,000 clones, more than 85% seen once. Material for sequencing was thymocytes. The receptor was isolated from a human donor. This chain links TRBV5-1 with TRBJ1-2, with TRBD1 matching 7 bases. The CDR3 sequence: CASSLGQGGYTF. In DNA, the CDR3 is TGCGCCAGCAGCTTGGGACAGGGTGGCTACACCTTC.